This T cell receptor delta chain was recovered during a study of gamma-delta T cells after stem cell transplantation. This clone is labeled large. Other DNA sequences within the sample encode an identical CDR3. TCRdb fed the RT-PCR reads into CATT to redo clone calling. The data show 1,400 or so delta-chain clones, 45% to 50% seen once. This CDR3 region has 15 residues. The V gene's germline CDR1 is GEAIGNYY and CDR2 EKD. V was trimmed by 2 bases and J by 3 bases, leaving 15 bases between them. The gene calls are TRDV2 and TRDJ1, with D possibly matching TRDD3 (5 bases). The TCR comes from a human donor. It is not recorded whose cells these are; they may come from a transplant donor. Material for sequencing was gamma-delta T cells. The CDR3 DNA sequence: TGTGCCTGTGACAGGCTGGGCCCTCAGGCCGATAAACTCATCTTT. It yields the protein CACDRLGPQADKLIF.